The 15 T cell receptor beta chains below were found in one sample sequenced in a study of blood T cell repertoires in COVID-19. TCRdb's table, derived via immunoSEQ multiplex PCR, lists solely in-frame clones and lacks some. The sample includes about 170,000 clones, 92% of them seen just once. The sample consisted of peripheral blood. Source of these receptors: a man under 40 with COVID-19, enrolled during active disease.

The rearrangement links TRBV25-1 to TRBJ1-4; D gene unclear. CDR3 length: 14 amino acids. CDR1 is MGHDK and CDR2 is SYGVNS in the germline V gene. Trimming took off 3 bases at V and 8 bases at J, with 13 bases between the two ends. The CDR3 spells CASSDLRSHEKLFF. The CDR3 DNA is TGTGCCAGCAGTGATTTAAGAAGCCACGAAAAACTGTTTTTT.

This clone was seen only once. This sequence joins TRBV6-5 and TRBJ2-2; 9 bases are a match to TRBD2. The CDR3 covers 16 residues. J gave up 4 bases and V 2 bases, and 5 bases lay outside the gene matches. Germline V gene lookup returns CDR1 MNHEY and CDR2 SVGAGI. The CDR3 spells CASSYLAGSFTGELFF. The CDR3 nucleotides are TGTGCCAGCAGTTACCTAGCGGGAAGTTTCACCGGGGAGCTGTTTTTT.

J is TRBJ1-1 and V is TRBV30; a possible D gene is TRBD1 (5 bases). The length of the CDR3 is 15 residues. V was shortened by 5 bases and J by 0 bases, with 16 bases between the two germline ends. Germline CDR1 reads GTSNPN; CDR2 reads SVGIG (reference sequence). CDR3 amino acids: CAWAGTDSLNTEAFF. CDR3 nucleotides: TGTGCCTGGGCCGGCACTGACAGCCTGAACACTGAAGCTTTCTTT.

V and J are TRBV28 and TRBJ2-5; 9 bases agree with TRBD2. After removal of 3 bases from V and 3 bases from J, the junction contained 2 bases not matched to a gene. Germline CDR1 is MDHEN and CDR2 is SYDVKM. This CDR3 is 14 amino acids long. The CDR3 spells CASSFLAGKETQYF. DNA of the CDR3: TGTGCCAGCAGTTTCCTAGCGGGAAAAGAGACCCAGTACTTC.

CDR3 region: CASSLGYTRGEKLFF. DNA of the CDR3: TGCGCCAGCAGCTTGGGGTACACCCGAGGTGAAAAACTGTTTTTT. The J gene is TRBJ1-4, the V gene TRBV5-1; no clear D gene. This CDR3 contains 15 residues. CDR1 and CDR2 from the germline V gene are SGHRS and YFSETQ. With 0 bases removed from V and 7 bases from J, the gap between germline ends came to 13 bases.

This chain connects TRBV6-5 to TRBJ1-4, with no clear D. V lost 2 bases, J lost 10 bases, and 17 bases lay in between. The CDR3 extends over 15 amino acids. In germline, CDR1 is MNHEY, CDR2 SVGAGI. CDR3 DNA sequence: TGTGCCAGCAGTTACCGGGTAGCCTGGCCCCGAAAACTGTTTTTT. Residues: CASSYRVAWPRKLFF.

The rearrangement links TRBV30 to TRBJ1-2, with 11 bases identical to TRBD1. The V segment lost 3 bases and the J segment 8 bases; nucleotides outside the gene matches: 5. The CDR3 has 13 amino acids. Germline V lookup: CDR1 GTSNPN, CDR2 SVGIG (reference sequence). The CDR3: CAWREDRGLGYTF. The CDR3 DNA reads TGTGCCTGGAGAGAGGACAGGGGGCTAGGCTACACCTTC.

V and J are TRBV7-8 and TRBJ2-7; D gene uncertain. The CDR3 is made up of 14 amino acids. The V and J ends lost 2 bases and 2 bases respectively, with 10 bases between them. Germline V gene lookup returns CDR1 SGHVS and CDR2 FQNEAQ. The CDR3 region has the DNA TGTGCCAGCAGCTTACCGCCACAGACCTACGAGCAGTACTTC. This sequence encodes CASSLPPQTYEQYF.

V gene TRBV13 combines with J gene TRBJ1-1; the D is unclear. There are 17 residues in the CDR3. V gave up 1 base and J gave up 0 bases, with 15 bases separating them. The germline CDR1 and CDR2 sequences are PRHDT and FYEKMQ (reference sequence). CDR3 sequence reads: CASSLVADRGLNTEAFF. CDR3 DNA: TGTGCCAGCAGCTTAGTGGCGGATAGAGGGTTGAACACTGAAGCTTTCTTT.

V gene TRBV2 combines with J gene TRBJ2-3; perhaps TRBD2 as D (5 bases). Germline CDR1 SNHLY, CDR2 FYNNEI. The ends were cut back, 8 bases at V and 2 bases at J, with 11 bases in the middle. The CDR3 contains 13 residues. DNA of the CDR3: TGTGCCAGCCTCCAGAGGGACACAGATACGCAGTATTTT. Amino acids: CASLQRDTDTQYF. The entire variable domain, with the rest obtained from reference TRBV2 and TRBJ2-3, is as follows: EPEVTQTPSHQVTQMGQEVILRCVPISNHLYFYWYRQILGQKVEFLVSFYNNEISEKSEIFDDQFSVERPDGSNFTLKIRSTKLEDSAMYFCASLQRDTDTQYFGPGTRLTVL.

This chain uses TRBV7-6 with TRBJ2-7; tentative D call: TRBD1 (5 bases). Germline-derived CDR1 and CDR2 are SGHVS and FNYEAQ. There are 15 residues in the CDR3. V was pared by 1 base and J by 0 bases, with 10 bases between. CDR3: CASSLEDRPSYEQYF. In DNA form, the CDR3 reads TGTGCCAGCAGCTTAGAAGACAGACCCTCCTACGAGCAGTACTTC.

CDR3 bases: TGTGCCAGCTCACCACCCGCTAGCGGGGTGGATGAGCAGTTCTTC. As protein: CASSPPASGVDEQFF. The chain recombines TRBV18 with TRBJ2-1, with 9 bases lining up with TRBD2. Losses at the gene ends were 0 bases for V and 8 bases for J; bases not matched to a gene: 5. The CDR3 consists of 15 residues. Germline CDR1 KGHSH, CDR2 LQKENI. The full variable domain, with the rest looked up from reference TRBV18 and TRBJ2-1, is NAGVMQNPRHLVRRRGQEARLRCSPMKGHSHVYWYRQLPEEGLKFMVYLQKENIIDESGMPKERFSAEFPKEGPSILRIQQVVRGDSAAYFCASSPPASGVDEQFFGPGTRLTVL.

J is TRBJ1-6 and V is TRBV19; TRBD1 might be the D (5 bases). V shed 5 bases and J shed 3 bases, with 20 bases lying between them. Germline V gene lookup returns CDR1 LNHDA and CDR2 SQIVND (reference sequence). The CDR3 sequence is 18 residues long. In DNA form, the CDR3 reads TGTGCCAGTAGTTCAAGGGGCACAGGCCTTGGCTATAATTCACCCCTCCACTTT. Translating gives CASSSRGTGLGYNSPLHF.

V gene TRBV4-1 combines with J gene TRBJ2-1; 9 bases fit TRBD2. The CDR3 extends over 15 amino acids. V was pared by 4 bases and J by 4 bases, with 5 bases of the junction left unmatched. The germline gives CDR1 MGHRA, CDR2 YSYEKL. CDR3 amino acids: CASSPTSGGYNEQFF. The CDR3 DNA reads TGCGCCAGCAGCCCCACGAGCGGGGGGTACAATGAGCAGTTCTTC.

Concerning this clone itself: This same CDR3 is encoded by further DNA sequences in the sample. This chain links TRBV5-1 with TRBJ2-1, with 7 bases aligning to TRBD1. After removal of 2 bases from V and 0 bases from J, the junction contained 2 bases not matched to a gene. The CDR3 is made up of 15 amino acids. CDR1 is SGHRS and CDR2 is YFSETQ in the germline V gene. The CDR3 DNA reads TGCGCCAGCAGCTTACAGGGGAGCTCCTACAATGAGCAGTTCTTC. It translates to CASSLQGSSYNEQFF. Full variable domain (rest looked up from reference TRBV5-1 and TRBJ2-1): KAGVTQTPRYLIKTRGQQVTLSCSPISGHRSVSWYQQTPGQGLQFLFEYFSETQRNKGNFPGRFSGRQFSNSRSEMNVSTLELGDSALYLCASSLQGSSYNEQFFGPGTRLTVL.